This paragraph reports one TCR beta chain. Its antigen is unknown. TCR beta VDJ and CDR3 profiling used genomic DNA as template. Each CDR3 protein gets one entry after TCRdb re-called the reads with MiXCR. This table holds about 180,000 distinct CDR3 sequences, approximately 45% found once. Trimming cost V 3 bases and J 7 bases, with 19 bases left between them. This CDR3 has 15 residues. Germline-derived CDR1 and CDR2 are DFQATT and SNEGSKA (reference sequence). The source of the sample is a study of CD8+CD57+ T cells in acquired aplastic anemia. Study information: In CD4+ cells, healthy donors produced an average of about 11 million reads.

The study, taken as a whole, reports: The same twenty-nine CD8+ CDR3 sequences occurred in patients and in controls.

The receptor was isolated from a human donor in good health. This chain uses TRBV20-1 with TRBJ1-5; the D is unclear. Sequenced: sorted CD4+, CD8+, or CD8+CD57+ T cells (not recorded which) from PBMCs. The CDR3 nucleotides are TGCAGTGCTAGTATCCAGGAGATTGTGGGACAGCCCCAGCATTTT. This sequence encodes CSASIQEIVGQPQHF.